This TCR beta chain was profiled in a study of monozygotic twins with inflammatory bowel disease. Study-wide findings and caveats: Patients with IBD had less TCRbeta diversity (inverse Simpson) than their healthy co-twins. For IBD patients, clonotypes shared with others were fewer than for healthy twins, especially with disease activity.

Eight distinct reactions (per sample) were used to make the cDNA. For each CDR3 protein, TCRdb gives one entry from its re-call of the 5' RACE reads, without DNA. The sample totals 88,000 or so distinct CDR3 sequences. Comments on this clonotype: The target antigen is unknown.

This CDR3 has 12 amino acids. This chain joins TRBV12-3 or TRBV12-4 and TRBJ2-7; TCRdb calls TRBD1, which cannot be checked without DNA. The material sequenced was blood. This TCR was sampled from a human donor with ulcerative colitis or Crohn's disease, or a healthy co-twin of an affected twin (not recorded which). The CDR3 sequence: CASSWGGNEQYF.